The sequence of this T cell receptor (beta chain) was determined in a study of blood T cell repertoires in COVID-19. Study at large: Samples came from the United States, Italy and Spain, spanning acute and convalescent COVID-19. The cDNA or gDNA used as material had been derived from T cells, B-cell-depleted T cells, or PBMCs.

The study recruited people aged roughly 18 to 100 years across some 23 US areas. From germline, CDR1 is MDHEN and CDR2 SYDVKM. The length of the CDR3 is 12 residues. V shed 11 bases and J 7 bases; nucleotides not matched to a gene: 10. Measured with immunoSEQ multiplex PCR; TCRdb has only the in-frame clones, and not every one. Of about 170,000 clones detected, 84% appear once; the ten largest clones hold 9.5% to 15%. This chain joins TRBV28 and TRBJ2-7, with 8 bases identical to TRBD2. Sample: PBMCs or T cells enriched from blood (not recorded which). This clonotype was obtained from a man aged 50 or older who had recovered from COVID-19. CDR3 protein: CARRGGRGEQYF. DNA for the CDR3: TGTGCCCGCCGGGGGGGCCGGGGGGAGCAGTACTTC.